There are a few counts of the clone carrying this T cell receptor (beta chain). As yet, its antigen is unknown. Treg sorting used a CD4+CD25+CD127-/low gate. The germline V gene encodes CDR1 MNHNY and CDR2 SVGAGI (reference sequence). The CDR3 contains 14 residues. V was trimmed by 7 bases and J by 3 bases, leaving 15 bases between them. Semi-nested PCR with Nested Universal Primer A followed constant-region reverse priming of full-length variable regions. TCRdb reanalysed the 5' RACE reads using MiXCR and keeps one entry per CDR3 protein. The sample carries 30,000 to 35,000 distinct CDR3 sequences, around 27% recorded once. Study results and limitations: Tumor memory CD4+ T cell TCR gene usage clustered with blood and lymph node memory CD4+ cells and lymph node naive CD4+ cells. Larger-cohort validation covered only one TCR beta V-J rearrangement.

The sample was tumor-infiltrating Tregs sorted from the breast tumor. This receptor was taken from a female donor with breast cancer. This rearrangement joins TRBV6-6 to TRBJ1-1; TRBD1 might be the D (6 bases). This chain's CDR3 is CASTKGGGDTEAFF. Here the CDR3 DNA reads TGTGCCAGCACTAAAGGGGGTGGGGACACTGAAGCTTTCTTT.